This TCR beta chain appears in the sequencing data of a study of PD-L1 blockade in urothelial cancer. Study information: Investigators checked blood 3 weeks (second dose) and 6 weeks after treatment start. Study outcomes and limitations: Pretreatment TCR clonality in blood under the median foretold superior survival.

This CDR3 region has 14 residues. After removal of 4 bases from V and 2 bases from J, the junction contained 5 bases not matched to a gene. CDR1 and CDR2 (germline): SGHRS, YFSETQ. As for this clone: Its specificity is unknown.

Documented time point: pretreatment peripheral blood. The diagnosis in patients was locally advanced or metastatic urothelial carcinoma. Sampling of each patient yielded between 1 and 8 specimens, collected pretreatment and on-treatment. Here immunoSEQ multiplex PCR was the method, and the copy in TCRdb shows in-frame clones only, minus some. The table shows about 56,000 clones, with 85% occurring only once. The sample consisted of PBMCs, taken around atezolizumab (anti-PD-L1) treatment. This TCR was sampled from a man between 70 and 80 years old with urothelial cancer. The chain has TRBV5-1 and TRBJ2-7, with 8 bases lining up with TRBD1. CDR3 protein: CASSKTGDAYEQYF. The DNA for the CDR3 is TGCGCCAGCAGCAAGACAGGGGATGCCTACGAGCAGTACTTC.